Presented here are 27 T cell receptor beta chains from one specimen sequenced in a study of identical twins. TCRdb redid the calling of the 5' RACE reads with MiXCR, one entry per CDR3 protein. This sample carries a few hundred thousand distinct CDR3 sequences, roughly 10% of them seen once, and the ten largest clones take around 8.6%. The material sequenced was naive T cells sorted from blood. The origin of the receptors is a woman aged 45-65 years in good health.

The CDR3 DNA is TGTGCCAGCCGGACAGTCCCAGGTAATGAGCAGTTCTTC. Protein sequence: CASRTVPGNEQFF. This chain uses TRBV5-5 with TRBJ2-1, with D possibly matching TRBD1 (6 bases). Trimming cost V 7 bases and J 7 bases, with 15 bases left between them. CDR1 is SGHKS and CDR2 is YYEKEE in the germline V gene (reference sequence). The CDR3 sequence is 13 residues long.

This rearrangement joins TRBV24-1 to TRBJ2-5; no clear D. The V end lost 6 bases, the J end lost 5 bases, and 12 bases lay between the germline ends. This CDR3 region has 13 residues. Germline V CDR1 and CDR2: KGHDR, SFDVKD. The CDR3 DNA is TGTGCCACCAGTTCTTTTGAGGTGGAGACCCAGTACTTC. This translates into CATSSFEVETQYF.

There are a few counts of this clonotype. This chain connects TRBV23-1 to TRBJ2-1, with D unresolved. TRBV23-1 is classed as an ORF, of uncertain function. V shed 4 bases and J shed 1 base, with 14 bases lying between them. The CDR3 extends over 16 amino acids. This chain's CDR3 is CASSPLTPTSYNEQFF. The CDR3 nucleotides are TGCGCCAGCAGTCCTCTGACCCCTACGTCCTACAATGAGCAGTTCTTC.

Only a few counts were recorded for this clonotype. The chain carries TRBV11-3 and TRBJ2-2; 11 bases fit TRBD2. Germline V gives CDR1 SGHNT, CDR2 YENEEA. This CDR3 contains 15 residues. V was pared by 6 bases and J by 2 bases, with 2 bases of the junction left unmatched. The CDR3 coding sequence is TGTGCCAGCAGGACTAGCGGGATTAACACCGGGGAGCTGTTTTTT. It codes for CASRTSGINTGELFF.

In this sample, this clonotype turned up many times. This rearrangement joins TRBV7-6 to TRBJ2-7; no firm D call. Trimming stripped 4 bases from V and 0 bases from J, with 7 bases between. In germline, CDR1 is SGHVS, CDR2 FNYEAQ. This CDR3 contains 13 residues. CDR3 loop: CASSSLGSYEQYF. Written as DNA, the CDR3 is TGTGCCAGCAGCTCTCTAGGCTCCTACGAGCAGTACTTC.

The CDR3 is CSFLGPPGELFF. In DNA, the CDR3 is TGCAGTTTCCTTGGGCCGCCCGGGGAGCTGTTTTTT. This rearrangement joins TRBV20-1 to TRBJ2-2; D not certain. V lost 8 bases and J lost 6, with 13 bases in between. CDR3 length: 12 residues. Germline V gene data show CDR1 as DFQATT and CDR2 as SNEGSKA (reference sequence).

Written as DNA, the CDR3 is TGCGCCAGCAGTCTGGGACTAGCGGCAGTGGAACGACCTTACGAGCAGTACTTC. Its translation is CASSLGLAAVERPYEQYF. This chain links TRBV10-2 with TRBJ2-7; TRBD2 matches 11 bases. Germline loops: CDR1 WSHSY, CDR2 SAAADI. The CDR3 contains 18 residues. Unmatched junction bases numbered 16, after V lost 5 bases and J lost 4 bases.

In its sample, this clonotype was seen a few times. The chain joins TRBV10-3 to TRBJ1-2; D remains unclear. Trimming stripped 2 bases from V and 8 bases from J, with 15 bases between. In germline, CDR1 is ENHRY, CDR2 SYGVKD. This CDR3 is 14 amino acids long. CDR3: CAISELTRPEGYTF. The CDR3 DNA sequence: TGTGCCATCAGTGAGCTCACTCGCCCTGAGGGCTACACCTTC.

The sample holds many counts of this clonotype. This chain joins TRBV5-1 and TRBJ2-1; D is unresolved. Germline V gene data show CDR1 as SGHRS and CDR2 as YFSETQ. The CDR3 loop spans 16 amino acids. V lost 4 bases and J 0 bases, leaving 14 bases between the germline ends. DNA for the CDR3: TGCGCCAGCAGCGTACCTACGAGACGCTCCTACAATGAGCAGTTCTTC. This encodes CASSVPTRRSYNEQFF.

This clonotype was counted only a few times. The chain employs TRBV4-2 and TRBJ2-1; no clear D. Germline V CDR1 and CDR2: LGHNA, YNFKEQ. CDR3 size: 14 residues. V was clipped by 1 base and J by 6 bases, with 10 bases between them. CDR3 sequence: CASSQVVVFNEQFF. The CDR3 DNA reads TGTGCCAGCAGCCAAGTAGTAGTATTCAATGAGCAGTTCTTC.

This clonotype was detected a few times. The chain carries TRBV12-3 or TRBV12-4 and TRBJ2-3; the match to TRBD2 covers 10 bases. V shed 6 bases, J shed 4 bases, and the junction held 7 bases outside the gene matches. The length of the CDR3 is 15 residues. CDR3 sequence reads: CASRLAGDRADTQYF. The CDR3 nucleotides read TGTGCCAGCAGGCTAGCGGGAGACCGGGCAGATACGCAGTATTTT.

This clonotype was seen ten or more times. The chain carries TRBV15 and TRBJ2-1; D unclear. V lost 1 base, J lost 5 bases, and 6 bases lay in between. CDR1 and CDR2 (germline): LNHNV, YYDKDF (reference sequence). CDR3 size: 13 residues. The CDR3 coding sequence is TGTGCCACCAGCAGAGGGTTTAACAATGAGCAGTTCTTC. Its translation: CATSRGFNNEQFF.

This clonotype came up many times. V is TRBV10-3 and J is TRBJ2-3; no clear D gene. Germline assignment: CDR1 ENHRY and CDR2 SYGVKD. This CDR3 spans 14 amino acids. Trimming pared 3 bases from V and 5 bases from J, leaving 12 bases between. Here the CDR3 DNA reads TGTGCCATCAGTGAAAAATCGGACCGAGATACGCAGTATTTT. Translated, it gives CAISEKSDRDTQYF.

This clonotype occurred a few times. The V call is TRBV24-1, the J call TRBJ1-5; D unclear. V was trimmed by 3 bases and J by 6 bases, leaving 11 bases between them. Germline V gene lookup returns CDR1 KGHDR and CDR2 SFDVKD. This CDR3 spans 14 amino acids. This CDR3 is CATSDQVTGQPQHF. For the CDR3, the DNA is TGTGCCACCAGTGATCAAGTCACGGGTCAGCCCCAGCATTTT.

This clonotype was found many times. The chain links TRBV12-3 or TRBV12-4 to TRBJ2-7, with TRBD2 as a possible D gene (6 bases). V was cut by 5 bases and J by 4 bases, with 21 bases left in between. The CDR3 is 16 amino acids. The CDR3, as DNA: TGTGCCAGCAGTGCGGCCCGGGGAGGCCCCTTTTACGAGCAGTACTTC. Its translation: CASSAARGGPFYEQYF.

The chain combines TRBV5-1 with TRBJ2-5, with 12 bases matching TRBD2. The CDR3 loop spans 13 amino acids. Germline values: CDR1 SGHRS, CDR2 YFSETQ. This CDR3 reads CVSGLAGQETQYF. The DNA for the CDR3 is TGCGTGTCCGGACTAGCGGGGCAAGAGACCCAGTACTTC.

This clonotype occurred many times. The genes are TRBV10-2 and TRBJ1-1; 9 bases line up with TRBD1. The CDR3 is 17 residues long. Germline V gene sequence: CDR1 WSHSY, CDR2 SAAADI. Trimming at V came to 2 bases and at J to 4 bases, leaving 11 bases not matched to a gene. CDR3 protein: CASSEPAGTGPGTEAFF. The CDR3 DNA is TGCGCCAGCAGTGAGCCGGCCGGGACAGGGCCGGGCACTGAAGCTTTCTTT.

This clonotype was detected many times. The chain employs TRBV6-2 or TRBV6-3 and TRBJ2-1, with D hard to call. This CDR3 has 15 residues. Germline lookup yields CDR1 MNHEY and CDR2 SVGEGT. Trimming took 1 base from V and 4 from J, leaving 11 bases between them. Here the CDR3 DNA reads TGTGCCAGCAGTTACTTTGGGGTGAGGTACAATGAGCAGTTCTTC. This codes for CASSYFGVRYNEQFF.

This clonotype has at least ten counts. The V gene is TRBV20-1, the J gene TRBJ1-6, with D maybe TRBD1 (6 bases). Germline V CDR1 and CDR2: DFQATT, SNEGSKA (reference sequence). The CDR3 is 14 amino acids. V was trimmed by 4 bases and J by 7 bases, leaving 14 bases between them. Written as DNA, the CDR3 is TGCAGTGCTACAACGGGGGACATAAATTCACCCCTCCACTTT. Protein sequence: CSATTGDINSPLHF.

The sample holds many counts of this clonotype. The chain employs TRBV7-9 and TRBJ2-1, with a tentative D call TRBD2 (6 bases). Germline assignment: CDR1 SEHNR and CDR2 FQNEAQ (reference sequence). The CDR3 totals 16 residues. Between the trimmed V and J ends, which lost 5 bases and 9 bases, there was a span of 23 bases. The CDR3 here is CASSPRANSGSGEQFF. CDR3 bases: TGTGCCAGCAGCCCTAGGGCGAATAGCGGAAGCGGTGAGCAGTTCTTC.

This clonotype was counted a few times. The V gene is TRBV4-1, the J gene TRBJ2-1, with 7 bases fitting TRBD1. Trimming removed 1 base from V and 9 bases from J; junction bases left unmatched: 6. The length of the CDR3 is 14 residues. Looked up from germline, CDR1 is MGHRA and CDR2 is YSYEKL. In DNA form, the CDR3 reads TGCGCCAGCAGCCAAGTACAGGGGTTGGGTGAGCAGTTCTTC. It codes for CASSQVQGLGEQFF.

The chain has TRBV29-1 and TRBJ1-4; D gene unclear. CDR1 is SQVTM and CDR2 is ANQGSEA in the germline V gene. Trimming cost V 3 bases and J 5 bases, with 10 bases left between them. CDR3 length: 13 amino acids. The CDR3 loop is CSVETSWNEKLFF. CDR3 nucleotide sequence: TGCAGCGTTGAGACATCGTGGAATGAAAAACTGTTTTTT.

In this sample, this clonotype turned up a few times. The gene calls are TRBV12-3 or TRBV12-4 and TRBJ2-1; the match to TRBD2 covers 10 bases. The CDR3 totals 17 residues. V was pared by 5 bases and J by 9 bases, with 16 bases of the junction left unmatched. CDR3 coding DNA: TGTGCCAGCAGTCGATCCCGGACTAGCGGAGGGGGGGCTGAGCAGTTCTTC. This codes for CASSRSRTSGGGAEQFF.

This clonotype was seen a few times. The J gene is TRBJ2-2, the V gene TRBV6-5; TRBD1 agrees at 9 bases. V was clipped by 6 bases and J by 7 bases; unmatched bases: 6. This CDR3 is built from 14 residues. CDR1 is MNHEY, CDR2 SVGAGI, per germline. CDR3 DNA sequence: TGTGCCAGCAGCCGACAGGGGGATTACGGGGAGCTGTTTTTT. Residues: CASSRQGDYGELFF.

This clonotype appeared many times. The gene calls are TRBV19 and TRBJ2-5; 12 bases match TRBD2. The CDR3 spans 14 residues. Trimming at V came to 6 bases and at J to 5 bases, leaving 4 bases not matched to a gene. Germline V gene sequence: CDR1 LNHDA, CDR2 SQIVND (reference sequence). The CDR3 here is CASRLAGGGETQYF. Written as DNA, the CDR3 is TGTGCCAGTAGGCTAGCGGGAGGGGGGGAGACCCAGTACTTC.

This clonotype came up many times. CDR3 amino acids: CAIRRDYGYTF. The CDR3 DNA is TGTGCCATCCGGAGAGACTATGGCTACACCTTC. V usage is TRBV10-3 and J usage is TRBJ1-2; no clear D gene. CDR3 size: 11 residues. Germline assignment: CDR1 ENHRY and CDR2 SYGVKD. Trimming left V 8 bases short and J 3 bases short, with 7 bases between.

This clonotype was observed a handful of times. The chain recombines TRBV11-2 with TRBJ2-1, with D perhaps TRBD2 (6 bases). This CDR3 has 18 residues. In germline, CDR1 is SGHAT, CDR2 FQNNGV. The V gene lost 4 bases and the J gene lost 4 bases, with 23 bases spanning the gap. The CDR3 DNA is TGTGCCAGCAGCTCTATCTTCCAGTTCATCGGGAGTTACAATGAGCAGTTCTTC. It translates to CASSSIFQFIGSYNEQFF.